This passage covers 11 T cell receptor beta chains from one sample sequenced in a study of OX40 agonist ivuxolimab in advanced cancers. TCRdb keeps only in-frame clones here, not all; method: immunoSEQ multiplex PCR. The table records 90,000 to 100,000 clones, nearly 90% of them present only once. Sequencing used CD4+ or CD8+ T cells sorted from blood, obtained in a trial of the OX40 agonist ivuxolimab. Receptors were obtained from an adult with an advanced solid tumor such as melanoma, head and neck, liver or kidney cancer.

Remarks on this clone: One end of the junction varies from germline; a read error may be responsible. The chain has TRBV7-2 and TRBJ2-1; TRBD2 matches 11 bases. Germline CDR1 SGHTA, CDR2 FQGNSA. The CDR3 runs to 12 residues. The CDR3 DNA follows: TGTGCCAGCAGCCGACTAGCGGGGAAGGGGCTCTTC. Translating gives CASSRLAGKGLF. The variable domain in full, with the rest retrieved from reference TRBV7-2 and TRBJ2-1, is GAGVSQSPSNKVTEKGKDVELRCDPISGHTALYWYRQSLGQGLEFLIYFQGNSAPDKSGLPSDRFSAERTGGSVSTLTIQRTQQEDSAVYLCASSRLAGKGLFGPGTRLTVL.

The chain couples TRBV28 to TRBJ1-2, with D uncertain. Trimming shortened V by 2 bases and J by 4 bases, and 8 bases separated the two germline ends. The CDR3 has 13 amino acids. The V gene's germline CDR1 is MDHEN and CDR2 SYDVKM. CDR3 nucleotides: TGTGCCAGCAGTTTACTTCGAGTCTATGGCTACACCTTC. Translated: CASSLLRVYGYTF.

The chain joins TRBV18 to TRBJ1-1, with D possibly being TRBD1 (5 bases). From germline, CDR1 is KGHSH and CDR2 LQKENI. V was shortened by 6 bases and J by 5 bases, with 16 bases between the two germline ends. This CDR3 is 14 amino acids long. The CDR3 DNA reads TGTGCCAGCTCCACCACGGGGGAGGGTACTGAAGCTTTCTTT. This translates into CASSTTGEGTEAFF.

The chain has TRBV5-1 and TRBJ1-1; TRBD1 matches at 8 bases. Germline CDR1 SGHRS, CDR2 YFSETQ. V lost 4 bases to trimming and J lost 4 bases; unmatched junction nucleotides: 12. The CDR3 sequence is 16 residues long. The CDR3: CASSARQDRAGTEAFF. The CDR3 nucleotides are TGCGCCAGCAGCGCCAGACAGGACAGGGCGGGCACTGAAGCTTTCTTT.

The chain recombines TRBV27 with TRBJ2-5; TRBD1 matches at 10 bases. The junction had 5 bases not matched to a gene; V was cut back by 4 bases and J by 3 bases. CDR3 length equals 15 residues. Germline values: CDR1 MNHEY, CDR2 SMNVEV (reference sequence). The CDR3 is CASSSGQGTEETQYF. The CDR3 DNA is TGTGCCAGCAGTTCGGGACAGGGGACAGAAGAGACCCAGTACTTC.

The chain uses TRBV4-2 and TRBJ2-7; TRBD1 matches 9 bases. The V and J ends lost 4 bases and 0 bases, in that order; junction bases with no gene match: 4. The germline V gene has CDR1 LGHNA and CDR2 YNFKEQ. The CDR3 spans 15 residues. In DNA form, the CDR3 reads TGTGCCAGCAGCCCGGACAGGGGTTCCTCCTACGAGCAGTACTTC. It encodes CASSPDRGSSYEQYF.

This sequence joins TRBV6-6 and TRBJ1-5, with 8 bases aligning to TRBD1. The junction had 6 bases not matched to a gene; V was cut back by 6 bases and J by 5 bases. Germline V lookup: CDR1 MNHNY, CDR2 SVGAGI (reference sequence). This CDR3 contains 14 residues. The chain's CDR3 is CASRTQGEDQPQHF. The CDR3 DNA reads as TGTGCCAGCAGAACACAGGGGGAGGATCAGCCCCAGCATTTT.

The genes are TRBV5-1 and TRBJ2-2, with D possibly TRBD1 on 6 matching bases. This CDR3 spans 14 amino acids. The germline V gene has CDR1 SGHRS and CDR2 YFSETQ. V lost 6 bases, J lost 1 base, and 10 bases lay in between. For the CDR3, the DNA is TGCGCCAGCATGAACAGGGAGAACACCGGGGAGCTGTTTTTT. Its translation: CASMNRENTGELFF. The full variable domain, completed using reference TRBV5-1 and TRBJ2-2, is KAGVTQTPRYLIKTRGQQVTLSCSPISGHRSVSWYQQTPGQGLQFLFEYFSETQRNKGNFPGRFSGRQFSNSRSEMNVSTLELGDSALYLCASMNRENTGELFFGEGSRLTVL.

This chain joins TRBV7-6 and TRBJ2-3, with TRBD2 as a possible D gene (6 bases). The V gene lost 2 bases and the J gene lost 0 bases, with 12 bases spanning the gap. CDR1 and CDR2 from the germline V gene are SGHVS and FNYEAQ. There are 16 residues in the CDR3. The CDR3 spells CASSLSVAGSTDTQYF. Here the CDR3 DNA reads TGTGCCAGCAGCTTATCCGTGGCGGGGAGCACAGATACGCAGTATTTT.

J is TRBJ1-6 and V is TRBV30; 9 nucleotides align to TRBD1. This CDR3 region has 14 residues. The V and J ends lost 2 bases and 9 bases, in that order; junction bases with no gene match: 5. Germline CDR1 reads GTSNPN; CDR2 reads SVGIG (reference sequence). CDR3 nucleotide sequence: TGTGCCTGGAGTTCACAGGGGGCCGGTTCACCCCTCCACTTT. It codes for CAWSSQGAGSPLHF.

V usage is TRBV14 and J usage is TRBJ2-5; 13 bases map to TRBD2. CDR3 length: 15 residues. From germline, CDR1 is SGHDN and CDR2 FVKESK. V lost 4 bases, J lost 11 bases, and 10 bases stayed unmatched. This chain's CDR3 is CASSPRTSGGLEQYF. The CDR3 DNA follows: TGTGCCAGCAGCCCCCGGACTAGCGGGGGTCTGGAGCAGTACTTC.